The source of this TCR beta chain is a study of T cells in Graves' hyperthyroidism and ophthalmopathy. In the case of this clonotype: This may be a read error, as it is one base from a much larger clone.

The CDR3 totals 16 residues. The germline gives CDR1 SGHTA, CDR2 FQGNSA. V shed 1 base and J shed 3 bases, with 14 bases lying between them. Based on clinical symptoms, serum thyroxine and TRAb, thyroid ultrasound and orbital computed tomography, diagnoses were reached. Researchers took RNA transcripts and amplified the TCR beta CDR3 regions from them. A set of HTBI primers served as the primers for a first-round RT-PCR of the TCR CDR3. TCRdb processed the multiplex PCR reads anew with MiXCR; each CDR3 protein has one entry. The table lists 600,000 or so distinct CDR3 sequences, more than 13% of them singletons, with roughly 6.9% in the top ten.

This chain uses TRBV7-2 with TRBJ2-3, with D unresolved. Source material: blood. The TCR was taken from a woman younger than 30 with Graves' ophthalmopathy. CDR3 in DNA: TGTGCCAGCAGCTTAGTGACCCCCCCCTCTACAGATACGCAGTATTTT. It encodes CASSLVTPPSTDTQYF. The complete variable domain, with remaining parts taken from reference TRBV7-2 and TRBJ2-3, reads GAGVSQSPSNKVTEKGKDVELRCDPISGHTALYWYRQSLGQGLEFLIYFQGNSAPDKSGLPSDRFSAERTGGSVSTLTIQRTQQEDSAVYLCASSLVTPPSTDTQYFGPGTRLTVL.